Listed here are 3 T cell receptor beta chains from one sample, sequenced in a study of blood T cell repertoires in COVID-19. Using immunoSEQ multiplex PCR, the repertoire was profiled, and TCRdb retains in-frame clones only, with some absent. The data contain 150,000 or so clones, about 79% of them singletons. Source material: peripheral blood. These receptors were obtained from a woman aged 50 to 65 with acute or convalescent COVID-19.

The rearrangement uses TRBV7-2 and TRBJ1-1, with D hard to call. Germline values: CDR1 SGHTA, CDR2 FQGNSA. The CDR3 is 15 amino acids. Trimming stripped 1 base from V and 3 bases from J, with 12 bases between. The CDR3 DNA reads TGTGCCAGCAGCTTAGTTGGTGGAGGGTACACTGAAGCTTTCTTT. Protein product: CASSLVGGGYTEAFF.

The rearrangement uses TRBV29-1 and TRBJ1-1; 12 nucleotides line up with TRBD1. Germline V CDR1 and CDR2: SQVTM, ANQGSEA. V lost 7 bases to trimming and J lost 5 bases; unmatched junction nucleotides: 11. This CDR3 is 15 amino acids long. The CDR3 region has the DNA TGCAGCGCAGGACCGGGACAGGGGGCATTTACTGAAGCTTTCTTT. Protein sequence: CSAGPGQGAFTEAFF.

CDR3 DNA: TGTGCCAGCAGTGCCCGTCTGACAGGCAGGGGGAAAGAAAAACTGTTTTTT. Encoded protein: CASSARLTGRGKEKLFF. The chain carries TRBV25-1 and TRBJ1-4; TRBD1 matches 7 bases. The CDR3 has 17 amino acids. Looked up from germline, CDR1 is MGHDK and CDR2 is SYGVNS. The trim removed 4 bases at V and 8 bases at J, leaving 16 bases unmatched.